The present entry profiles one T cell receptor beta chain with its context. In germline, CDR1 is MDHEN, CDR2 SYDVKM. Trimming removed 5 bases from V and 2 bases from J; junction bases left unmatched: 6. This CDR3 comprises 15 residues. The table came from immunoSEQ multiplex PCR; TCRdb's copy has only in-frame clones and leaves some out. The sample includes more than 70,000 clones, roughly 90% of them seen just once. The data were obtained in a study of control samples from healthy donors and cancer patients. This TCR came from a woman aged 25 to 39 in good health. Sequenced sample: blood. This chain joins TRBV28 and TRBJ2-4, with 7 bases fitting TRBD1. The CDR3 DNA reads as TGTGCCAGCAGTACTACAGGGGCAACCAAAAACATTCAGTACTTC. It codes for CASSTTGATKNIQYF.